This section outlines one T cell receptor (beta chain) sequence together with its context. Its antigen is unknown. No much larger clone is present one base from it, and per-base qualities are unavailable. This entry is derived from a study of blood T cell repertoires in COVID-19 (dated by TCRdb to the early 2020s). Notes on the research overall: Samples covering the acute and convalescent phases of COVID-19 were provided by collaborators in the United States, Italy and Spain. The material from the prospective study consisted of cDNA or gDNA derived from T cells, B-cell-depleted T cells, or PBMCs. Deeply sampled blood TCRbeta repertoires from subjects exposed to, actively infected with, or recovered from COVID-19 were included in the dataset. The repertoires were made available in a free public database intended to serve as a resource for research on the immune response to SARS-CoV-2. The samples were drawn from the first 160 participants of the ongoing ImmuneRACE study and from 950 to 1,500 subjects provided by 6 global collaborators. Sample metadata almost always included a de-identified subject ID, COVID-19 status, age in years and sex. Where HLA class I and class II types were available, the types were taken from metadata supplied by the sample provider, not from assay-based typing. General findings and caveats noted by the study authors: The quantity of clinical and demographic metadata differed by source and by participant and was supplied without curation.

Counted from cysteine to phenylalanine, this CDR3 has 16 amino acids. Just the 48-base CDR3 DNA is kept, in frame starting at base 1. As encoded in the germline V gene (reference sequence), CDR1 is LGHDT while CDR2 is YNNKEL. V is cut by 2 bases and J by 1 base, and the space between the germline ends is 11 bases. Participants in the prospective study were enrolled through a virtual design, were aged roughly 18 to 100 years, and lived in 24 United States geographic areas. In the prospective study, cohorts were assigned on the basis of participant-reported clinical history obtained from a screening survey and a study questionnaire. Each participant in the prospective study had whole blood, serum and a nasopharyngeal or oropharyngeal swab collected by mobile phlebotomists. Prospective study participants could optionally give additional blood draws and questionnaires over an approximately 2-month period. Before DNA extraction, blood samples from the prospective study were shipped at room temperature or frozen.

TCRbeta CDR3 regions were amplified from genomic DNA using the immunoSEQ Assay, a bias-controlled multiplex PCR. The study's own analysis went as follows. The number of nucleated cells in each sample was estimated from the amplification of reference gene primers within the assay. To quantify the absolute abundance of each unique TCRbeta CDR3 rearrangement, sequence reads were collapsed and filtered. Productive Simpson clonality was computed per sample as the square root of Simpson's diversity index over productive rearrangements. This is the immuneACCESS table as TCRdb keeps it, with only in-frame sequences that have V and J called. A part of the clones is gone; compared with another copy, unresolved V genes explain less than half, and the rest is unexplained. V and J calls and clone size are as listed in that table; D and trimming were resolved from the DNA. This sample has about 200,000 clones in its table, and 65% to 90% of those were observed once. The ten largest clonotypes hold about 4.1% of the sample.

This chain is built from TRBV3-1 (or the pseudogene TRBV3-2) and TRBJ2-2, with a tentative D gene TRBD2 over 5 matching bases. The sequence was obtained from a woman in her 40s with acute COVID-19. The specimen was PBMCs or T cells enriched from blood (not recorded which). The CDR3 region has the sequence CASSQTIARNTGELFF. The sequenced DNA is TGTGCCAGCAGCCAAACGATAGCGCGGAACACCGGGGAGCTGTTTTTT.